The entry below gives a single T cell receptor (beta chain) sequence along with its context. Its antigen is still unknown. This entry belongs to a study of CD8+ T cells in alopecia areata. Study context: After 6 to 18 months of tofacitinib, follow-up continued 6 months off drug.

Once RNA had been extracted, it was reverse transcribed into cDNA to act as the sequencing template. The assay was immunoSEQ multiplex PCR, and TCRdb's table has in-frame clones only and misses some. Of some 7,000 clones listed, 64% are singletons. Study observations and caveats: Scalp clonality and expanded CD8+ clones among the top 100 were significantly decreased by tofacitinib. Clonality was higher in lesional than normal scalp, especially in alopecia totalis/universalis. Numerous clones, expanded in lesions, remained in scalp and blood during tofacitinib.

CDR1 is LNHDA and CDR2 is SQIVND in the germline V gene (reference sequence). J lost 3 bases, V lost 5 bases, and 2 bases had no gene match. This CDR3 has 13 residues. Treatment denoted: oral pan-JAK inhibitor, 5-10 mg twice daily. Both peripheral blood and punch biopsies of lesional scalp skin were obtained from patients who had alopecia areata. The specimen was skin, collected at week 4, from a patient treated with tofacitinib. The receptor was isolated from a human donor with alopecia areata. The chain has TRBV19 and TRBJ1-2; 8 nucleotides agree with TRBD1. CDR3 sequence: CASSPQGDYGYTF. In nucleotides, the CDR3 is TGTGCCAGTAGTCCACAGGGGGACTATGGCTACACCTTC.